The clone carrying this TCR beta chain was found many times. Its antigen is undetermined. These data belong to a study of regulatory T cells in long-lasting Graves disease. Overall study findings and caveats: Persistent disease was associated with favored TRBV28 usage and with favored use of TRBJ1-2 and TRBJ2-5.

V lost 6 bases, J lost 2 bases, and 13 bases lay in between. The CDR3 sequence is 14 residues long. Germline CDR1 is SGHDT and CDR2 is YYEEEE. To make TCR beta libraries, researchers used iRepertoire HTBI primers and Arm-PCR of CDR3 regions. Via MiXCR, TCRdb re-called the multiplex PCR reads, giving one row per CDR3 protein. The data contain hundreds of thousands of distinct CDR3 sequences, approximately 20% of them seen just once; the ten biggest clones take up 35% to 45%. The time point: newly diagnosed GD, antithyroid drugs for less than 3 months. RNA isolated from PBMCs was used to make the TCR library. From each patient, about 8.3 milliliters of peripheral blood was drawn and collected into an EDTA anticoagulant tube.

This clonotype was obtained from a female donor with Graves disease. J is TRBJ2-3 and V is TRBV5-6; D gene ambiguous. This material consisted of peripheral blood mononuclear cells (PBMCs), taken at new diagnosis, from a patient treated with antithyroid drugs. CDR3 sequence: CASTETQNTDTQYF. In DNA form, the CDR3 reads TGTGCCAGCACCGAGACACAGAACACAGATACGCAGTATTTT.